The rows below give T cell receptor beta chains drawn from one sample of a study of monozygotic twins with inflammatory bowel disease. Using the 5' RACE reads, TCRdb records one entry per CDR3 protein without DNA. Here the sample table reports about 300,000 distinct CDR3 sequences. Specimen: blood. The receptors stem from a human donor with ulcerative colitis or Crohn's disease, or a healthy co-twin of an affected twin (not recorded which). CDR3s include the opening cysteine and the closing phenylalanine or tryptophan.

>TRBV3-1|TRBJ2-2
CASSLRGTSGGSGELFF
>TRBV5-1|TRBJ2-7
CASSSRDSSYEQYF
>TRBV5-1|TRBJ2-1
CASSLAPTSRNNEQFF
>TRBV19|TRBJ2-2
CASSISSFTTGELFF
>TRBV7-2|TRBJ1-3
CASSLGGQLSGNTIYF
>TRBV24-1|TRBJ2-7
CATSERGRSGTYEQYF
>TRBV24-1|TRBJ2-5
CATSDTTGWVETQYF
>TRBV7-2|TRBJ2-7
CASSLRASDHSYEQYF
>TRBV6-1|TRBJ2-7
CASSPTGQGMGEQYF
>TRBV7-9|TRBJ2-7
CASTRPGTVTYEQYF
>TRBV10-3|TRBJ2-7
CAISGGTGTYEQYF
>TRBV9|TRBJ1-5
CASSVDGVTNQPQHF
>TRBV28|TRBJ2-3
CASSLGVGTTDTQYF
>TRBV30|TRBJ1-2
CAWSNGVPTNYGYTF
>TRBV11-2|TRBJ2-5
CASSLGKETQYF
>TRBV12-3/TRBV12-4|TRBJ1-1
CASRLTGPKNTEAFF
>TRBV5-1|TRBJ2-3
CASSLGLAGRIRSRADTQYF
>TRBV5-5|TRBJ2-6
CASSSGTVSGANVLTF
>TRBV7-8|TRBJ2-7
CASSFIQGSYEQYF
>TRBV12-3/TRBV12-4|TRBJ2-7
CASSATGSSYEQYF
>TRBV4-3|TRBJ2-7
CASSQGAQPPLGDEQYF
>TRBV6-2/TRBV6-3|TRBJ2-7
CASRSMMFDYEQYF
>TRBV12-3/TRBV12-4|TRBJ2-2
CASGTTGSNTGELFF
>TRBV6-2/TRBV6-3|TRBJ2-1
CASTMSGGRGYEQFF
>TRBV5-6|TRBJ2-7
CASSLGTGGTYEQYF
>TRBV5-1|TRBJ1-3
CASGLDPMGNTIYF
>TRBV7-8|TRBJ2-3
CASSLWEYATDTQYF
>TRBV5-1|TRBJ2-2
CASSLGAGNTGELFF
>TRBV9|TRBJ2-5
CASSATGEETQYF
>TRBV28|TRBJ2-3
CASINPGTDTQYF
>TRBV5-1|TRBJ2-3
CASSNTGFDTDTQYF
>TRBV20-1|TRBJ2-7
CSATVSGGYEQYF